The 3 T cell receptor delta chains below come from one sample, sequenced in a study of gamma-delta T cells after stem cell transplantation. TCRdb ran CATT on the RT-PCR reads. The table shows about 2,800 delta-chain clones, with approximately 4% occurring only once. Sequenced input: gamma-delta T cells. The receptors shown here come from a human donor. It is not recorded whose cells these are; they may come from a transplant donor.

On this clone itself: Only one base separates this from a far larger clonotype, so it likely reflects a read error. Other nucleotide sequences from this sample produce the same CDR3. The chain is built from TRDV2 and TRDJ1, with D hard to call. Germline loops: CDR1 GEAIGNYY, CDR2 EKD. CDR3 length: 16 amino acids. Here the CDR3 DNA reads TGCGCCTGTGACACCGTCGGGGTTTCATACACCGATAAACTCATCTTT. Translated, it gives CACDTVGVSYTDKLIF.

This clone counts as medium-sized. A far larger clone is one base from this, pointing to a likely read error. The J gene is TRDJ1, the V gene TRDV2, with TRDD3 matching over 12 bases. This CDR3 has 19 amino acids. Germline V gives CDR1 GEAIGNYY, CDR2 EKD. In DNA, the CDR3 is TGTGCCTGTGGCACCATGAGTCTGGGGGATACGGAGTACACCGATAAACTCATCTTT. It yields the protein CACGTMSLGDTEYTDKLIF.

By share of the sample, this clone is medium-sized (0.01 to 0.1%). The chain couples TRDV2 to TRDJ3; TRDD3 aligns across 8 bases. The trim removed 3 bases at V and 0 bases at J, leaving 15 bases unmatched. CDR3 length: 21 amino acids. Germline CDR1 GEAIGNYY, CDR2 EKD. CDR3 region: CACDSPLGAVPSSWDTRQMFF. CDR3 DNA: TGTGCCTGTGACTCTCCACTGGGGGCTGTCCCGAGCTCCTGGGACACCCGACAGATGTTTTTC.